This passage covers 27 T cell receptor beta chains from one sample sequenced in a study of CXCR3-negative and CXCR3-positive naive CD8 T cells. Carrying UMI labels, the TRB cDNA libraries were prepared through 5' RACE. No DNA is given; TCRdb re-called the 5' RACE reads and lists each CDR3 protein once. The repertoire shows 70,000 to 95,000 distinct CDR3 sequences; the top ten hold around 1.7%. Sequencing was carried out using naive CXCR3- CD8+ T cells from blood. Specified subset: CD45RO-CCR7+CD27+CD95- naive CD8+ T cells lacking CXCR3 (TNR3-). These TCRs come from a human donor in good health. Some clones in this sample may be carry-over from other donors' samples.

The gene calls are TRBV20-1 and TRBJ2-1; with no DNA, the TCRdb D assignment of TRBD2 cannot be verified. This CDR3 is 19 amino acids long. Germline CDR1 reads DFQATT; CDR2 reads SNEGSKA (reference sequence). Here the CDR3 reads CSARDPHLGEREPLNEQFF.

The rearrangement links TRBV3-2 to TRBJ1-2; the TCRdb D gene call, TRBD1, has no DNA to confirm it. TRBV3-2 is classified as a pseudogene. This CDR3 is built from 15 residues. This CDR3 is CASSRGQGFGYGYTF.

This sequence joins TRBV7-9 and TRBJ1-5. This CDR3 comprises 12 residues. Per germline, CDR1 SEHNR and CDR2 FQNEAQ (reference sequence). CDR3 residues: CASSLNDQPQHF.

The gene calls are TRBV7-9 and TRBJ2-7; the TRBD1 assignment by TCRdb is unverifiable without DNA. Per germline, CDR1 SEHNR and CDR2 FQNEAQ (reference sequence). The CDR3 is 15 residues long. The chain's CDR3 is CASSLGPTGSYEQYF. Full variable domain (remainder filled in from reference TRBV7-9 and TRBJ2-7): DTGVSQNPRHKITKRGQNVTFRCDPISEHNRLYWYRQTLGQGPEFLTYFQNEAQLEKSRLLSDRFSAERPKGSFSTLEIQRTEQGDSAMYLCASSLGPTGSYEQYFGPGTRLTVT.

This chain links TRBV29-1 with TRBJ2-1; TCRdb lists TRBD2, though no DNA is available to test this call. The CDR3 spans 18 residues. Germline assignment: CDR1 SQVTM and CDR2 ANQGSEA. This CDR3 reads CSVAGGLVAMGLRNEQFF.

The CDR3 protein is CASSFAGDSYEQYF. J is TRBJ2-7 and V is TRBV27; TCRdb names TRBD2, which stays unverified in the absence of DNA. The CDR3 is 14 amino acids. Germline V gene lookup returns CDR1 MNHEY and CDR2 SMNVEV (reference sequence).

This chain connects TRBV11-3 to TRBJ2-1; TCRdb reports TRBD1, a call that lacks DNA to check it against. This CDR3 is built from 16 residues. Germline assignment: CDR1 SGHNT and CDR2 YENEEA. This chain's CDR3 is CASSLDEQGGLNEQFF.

V and J are TRBV7-3 and TRBJ1-1; without DNA, the TCRdb call of TRBD1 cannot be checked. CDR3 size: 13 residues. Germline-derived CDR1 and CDR2 are SGHTA and FQGTGA. The chain's CDR3 is CASSLLTGGEAFF. The full variable domain, completed using reference TRBV7-3 and TRBJ1-1, is GAGVSQTPSNKVTEKGKYVELRCDPISGHTALYWYRQSLGQGPEFLIYFQGTGAADDSGLPNDRFFAVRPEGSVSTLKIQRTERGDSAVYLCASSLLTGGEAFFGQGTRLTVV.

This rearrangement joins TRBV28 to TRBJ2-6; the D call from TCRdb, TRBD1, cannot be confirmed without DNA. Looked up from germline, CDR1 is MDHEN and CDR2 is SYDVKM. The CDR3 runs 15 residues. CDR3 sequence reads: CASSNRGSGANVLTF.

CDR3 residues: CASSQGLAGNNEQFF. The chain carries TRBV7-3 and TRBJ2-1; TCRdb designates TRBD2, a call that cannot be tested without DNA. Germline-derived CDR1 and CDR2 are SGHTA and FQGTGA. The CDR3 sequence is 15 residues long.

The genes are TRBV4-1 and TRBJ1-2; as DNA is missing, the TRBD1 call by TCRdb cannot be tested. CDR3 length equals 16 residues. The germline CDR1 and CDR2 sequences are MGHRA and YSYEKL. The CDR3: CASSQGYTGGNYGYTF.

The gene calls are TRBV7-2 and TRBJ2-7. Germline-derived CDR1 and CDR2 are SGHTA and FQGNSA. The CDR3 is 14 amino acids. CDR3 residues: CASSLALVAYEQYF.

This sequence joins TRBV28 and TRBJ1-1; TCRdb's assignment of TRBD1 cannot be checked, as there is no DNA. CDR1 MDHEN and CDR2 SYDVKM come from the germline V gene. The CDR3 covers 15 residues. The CDR3: CASSFAGALNTEAFF.

J is TRBJ2-5 and V is TRBV15; as DNA is missing, the TRBD2 call by TCRdb cannot be tested. Germline values: CDR1 LNHNV, CDR2 YYDKDF (reference sequence). This CDR3 has 20 amino acids. The CDR3 reads CATSRVPGTSVLRDQETQYF.

The CDR3 sequence is CASSLTGRANEQFF. The rearrangement uses TRBV6-4 and TRBJ2-1; TCRdb returns TRBD1, unconfirmable since there is no DNA. CDR1 is MRHNA, CDR2 SNTAGT, per germline. The CDR3 has 14 residues.

The chain employs TRBV5-1 and TRBJ2-7. CDR1 is SGHRS and CDR2 is YFSETQ in the germline V gene. The CDR3 is 15 amino acids. CDR3 sequence: CASSLESGWSYEQYF.

This chain uses TRBV5-1 with TRBJ2-2; TCRdb names TRBD2, which stays unverified in the absence of DNA. This CDR3 has 18 residues. Germline CDR1 SGHRS, CDR2 YFSETQ. Here the CDR3 reads CASIELAGEFFGTGELFF.

The V and J genes are TRBV29-1 and TRBJ1-1. CDR1 is SQVTM and CDR2 is ANQGSEA in the germline V gene. The CDR3 has 11 residues. CDR3: CSVENYAEAFF.

The chain carries TRBV4-3 and TRBJ2-2; the TCRdb D gene call, TRBD1, has no DNA to confirm it. This CDR3 spans 14 amino acids. Germline V gives CDR1 LGHNA, CDR2 YSLEER. The CDR3 spells CASSQDRDTGELFF.

The chain recombines TRBV5-1 with TRBJ2-7. Looked up from germline, CDR1 is SGHRS and CDR2 is YFSETQ. This CDR3 region has 15 residues. The CDR3 here is CASTLATAEIYEQYF.

The CDR3 here is CATTMVEKSYEQYF. The chain is built from TRBV7-9 and TRBJ2-7. CDR1 and CDR2 from the germline V gene are SEHNR and FQNEAQ (reference sequence). The CDR3 is 14 amino acids.

This chain uses TRBV3-1 with TRBJ2-1. Germline V gene lookup returns CDR1 LGHDT and CDR2 YNNKEL (reference sequence). The CDR3 totals 15 residues. CDR3 sequence reads: CASSQAPSSYNEQFF.

This chain connects TRBV7-9 to TRBJ1-1; TCRdb indicates TRBD1, and absent DNA this call remains unverified. Germline V CDR1 and CDR2: SEHNR, FQNEAQ (reference sequence). CDR3 size: 16 residues. The CDR3 spells CASSLAGLPGDTEAFF.

The chain carries TRBV29-1 and TRBJ2-7; the D gene TCRdb calls, TRBD1, cannot be checked with no DNA. The CDR3 loop spans 12 amino acids. Germline CDR1 and CDR2: SQVTM and ANQGSEA. This CDR3 is CSAGTGEYEQYF.

The chain carries TRBV20-1 and TRBJ1-4. The CDR3 consists of 16 residues. Looked up from germline, CDR1 is DFQATT and CDR2 is SNEGSKA (reference sequence). CDR3 amino acids: CSASRSRKTTNEKLFF.

The chain couples TRBV7-8 to TRBJ2-1; TCRdb picks TRBD2, but there is no DNA to check that call. Germline V gene sequence: CDR1 SGHVS, CDR2 FQNEAQ. The CDR3 covers 16 residues. CDR3 residues: CASSLAGRDPYNEQFF.

The chain employs TRBV28 and TRBJ2-7; TCRdb names TRBD2, which stays unverified in the absence of DNA. Looked up from germline, CDR1 is MDHEN and CDR2 is SYDVKM. This CDR3 is 18 amino acids long. CDR3 in amino acids: CASSPLGLAGGPSVEQYF.